This T cell receptor (beta chain) originates from a study of T cells in Graves' hyperthyroidism and ophthalmopathy. Turning to the study itself: The blood sample was taken at first diagnosis, before treatment began.

The study, taken as a whole, reports: Ophthalmopathy and stable hyperthyroidism were separated by a 13 V-J model. In blood, most of the thyroid clonotypes expanded above 0.001 were also present.

Amplification targeted TCR beta CDR3 regions from RNA transcripts. With the HTBI primer set, the TCR CDR3 went through a first round of RT-PCR. TCRdb analysed the multiplex PCR reads with MiXCR anew, one entry per CDR3 protein. The repertoire has hundreds of thousands of distinct CDR3 sequences, over 12% of them found once; the top ten carry about 4%. Diagnoses used clinical symptoms, serum thyroxine and TRAb, thyroid ultrasound and orbital computed tomography. The germline gives CDR1 LGHNA, CDR2 YSLEER. CDR3 size: 17 residues. J lost 7 bases, V lost 4 bases, and 16 bases had no gene match. This clonotype was counted a few times. Its antigen is unknown.

V gene TRBV4-3 combines with J gene TRBJ2-4; 7 bases fit TRBD1. The sequence came from a woman aged 40-49 years with Graves' ophthalmopathy. The sequenced sample was blood. Here the CDR3 reads CASSRNRGSGGSNIQYF. The CDR3 nucleotides are TGCGCCAGCAGCCGGAACAGGGGTTCCGGAGGCTCTAACATTCAGTACTTC.